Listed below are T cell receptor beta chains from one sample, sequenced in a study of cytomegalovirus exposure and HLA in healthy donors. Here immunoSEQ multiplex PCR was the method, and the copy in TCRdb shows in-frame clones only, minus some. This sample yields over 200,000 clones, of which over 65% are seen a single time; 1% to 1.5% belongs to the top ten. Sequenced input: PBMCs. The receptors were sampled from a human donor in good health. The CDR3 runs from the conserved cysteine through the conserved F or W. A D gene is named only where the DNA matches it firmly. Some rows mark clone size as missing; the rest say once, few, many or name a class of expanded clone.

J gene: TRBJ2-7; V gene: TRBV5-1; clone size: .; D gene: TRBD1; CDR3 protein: CASSSGQGYEQYF; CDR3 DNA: TGCGCCAGCAGCTCCGGACAGGGCTACGAGCAGTACTTC
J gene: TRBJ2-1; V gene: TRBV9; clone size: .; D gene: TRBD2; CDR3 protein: CASSSTSGYNEQFF; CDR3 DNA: TGTGCCAGCAGCTCGACTAGCGGTTACAATGAGCAGTTCTTC
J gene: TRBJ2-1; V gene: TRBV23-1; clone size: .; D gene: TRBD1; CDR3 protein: CASSQARDRPYNEQFF; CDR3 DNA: TGCGCCAGCAGTCAAGCCCGGGACAGGCCCTACAATGAGCAGTTCTTC
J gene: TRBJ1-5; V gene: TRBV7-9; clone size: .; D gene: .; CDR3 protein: CASSLVGAGNQPQHF; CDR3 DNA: TGTGCCAGCAGCTTAGTGGGGGCTGGCAATCAGCCCCAGCATTTT
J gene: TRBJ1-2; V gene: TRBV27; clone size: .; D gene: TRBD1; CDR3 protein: CASTKTTGVNYGYTF; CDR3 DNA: TGTGCCAGCACCAAGACGACAGGGGTTAACTATGGCTACACCTTC
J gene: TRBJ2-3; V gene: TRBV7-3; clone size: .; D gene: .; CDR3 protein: CASSFTGAPDTQYF; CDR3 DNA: TGTGCCAGCAGCTTCACAGGTGCCCCAGATACGCAGTATTTT
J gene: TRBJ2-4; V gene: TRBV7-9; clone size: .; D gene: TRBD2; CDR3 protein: CASSRAPSSGTAKNIQYF; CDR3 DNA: TGTGCCAGCAGCCGCGCCCCATCTAGCGGGACGGCCAAAAACATTCAGTACTTC
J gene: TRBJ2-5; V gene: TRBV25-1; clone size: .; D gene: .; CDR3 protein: CASSEAGELETQYF; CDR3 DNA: TGTGCCAGCAGTGAAGCAGGGGAGTTGGAGACCCAGTACTTC
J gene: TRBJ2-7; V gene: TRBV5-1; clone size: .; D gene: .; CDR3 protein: CASSPVYEQYF; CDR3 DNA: TGCGCCAGCAGCCCCGTTTACGAGCAGTACTTC
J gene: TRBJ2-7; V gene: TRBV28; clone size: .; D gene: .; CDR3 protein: CASSFRFEQYF; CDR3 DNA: TGTGCCAGCAGTTTCCGGTTCGAGCAGTACTTC
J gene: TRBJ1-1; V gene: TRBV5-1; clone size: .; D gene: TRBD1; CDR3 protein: CASSMTGMNTEAFF; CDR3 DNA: TGCGCCAGCAGCATGACAGGGATGAACACTGAAGCTTTCTTT
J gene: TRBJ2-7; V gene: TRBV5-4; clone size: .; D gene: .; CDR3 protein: CASRLKGAYEQYF; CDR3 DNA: TGTGCCAGCAGACTCAAGGGAGCCTACGAGCAGTACTTC
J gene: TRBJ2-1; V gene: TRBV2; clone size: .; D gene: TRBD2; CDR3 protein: CASSAGTSGTTYNEQFF; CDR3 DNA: TGTGCCAGCAGCGCAGGGACTAGCGGAACGACTTACAATGAGCAGTTCTTC
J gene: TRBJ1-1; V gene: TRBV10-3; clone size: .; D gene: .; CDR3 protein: CAISETPKNTEAFF; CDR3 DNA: TGTGCCATCAGTGAGACACCAAAGAACACTGAAGCTTTCTTT
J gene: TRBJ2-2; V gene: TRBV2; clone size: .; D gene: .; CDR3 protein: CASSVGGPILGGELFF; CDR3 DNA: TGTGCCAGCAGTGTAGGCGGCCCGATCCTAGGCGGGGAGCTGTTTTTT
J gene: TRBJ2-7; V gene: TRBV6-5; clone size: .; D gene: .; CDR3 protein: CASSYSPGAGTYEQYF; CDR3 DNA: TGTGCCAGCAGTTACTCCCCGGGCGCAGGGACCTACGAGCAGTACTTC
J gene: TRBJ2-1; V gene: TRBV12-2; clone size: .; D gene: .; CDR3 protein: CASRLARSGSPYNEQFF; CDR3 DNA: TGTGCAAGTCGCTTAGCGCGAAGCGGCTCCCCCTACAATGAGCAGTTCTTC
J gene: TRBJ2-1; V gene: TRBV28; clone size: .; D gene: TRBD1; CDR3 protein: CASRNRDRAFNEQFF; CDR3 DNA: TGTGCCAGCAGAAACCGGGACAGGGCCTTTAATGAGCAGTTCTTC
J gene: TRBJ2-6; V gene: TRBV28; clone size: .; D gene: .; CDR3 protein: CASSLFRVNGANVLTF; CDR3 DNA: TGTGCCAGCAGTTTATTTCGAGTTAATGGGGCCAACGTCCTGACTTTC
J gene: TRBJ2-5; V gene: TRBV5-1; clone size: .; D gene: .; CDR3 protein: CASSLGQAAQETQYF; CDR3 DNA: TGCGCCAGCAGCTTGGGACAGGCAGCTCAAGAGACCCAGTACTTC
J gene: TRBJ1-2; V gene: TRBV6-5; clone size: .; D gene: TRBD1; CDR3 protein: CASSYSQGAPHGYTF; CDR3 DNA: TGTGCCAGCAGTTACTCACAGGGGGCACCCCATGGCTACACCTTC
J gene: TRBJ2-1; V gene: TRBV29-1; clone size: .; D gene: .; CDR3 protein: CSVVFTRKYNEQFF; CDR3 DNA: TGCAGCGTTGTGTTTACGCGAAAATACAATGAGCAGTTCTTC
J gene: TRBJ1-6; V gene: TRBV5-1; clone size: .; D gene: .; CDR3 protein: CASSLAARGGNSPLHF; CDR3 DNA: TGCGCCAGCAGCTTGGCCGCACGTGGAGGGAATTCACCCCTCCACTTT
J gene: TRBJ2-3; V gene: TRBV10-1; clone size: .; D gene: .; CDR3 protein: CASSDIASGADTQYF; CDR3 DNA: TGCGCCAGCAGTGATATAGCATCGGGGGCAGATACGCAGTATTTT
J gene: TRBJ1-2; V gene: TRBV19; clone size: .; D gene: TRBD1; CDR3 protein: CASRSDRGNYGYTF; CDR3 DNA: TGTGCCAGTAGAAGTGACAGGGGAAACTATGGCTACACCTTC
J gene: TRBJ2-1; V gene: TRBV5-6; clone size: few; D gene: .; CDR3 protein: CASSYNGAGNEQFF; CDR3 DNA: TGTGCCAGCAGCTATAATGGGGCCGGCAATGAGCAGTTCTTC
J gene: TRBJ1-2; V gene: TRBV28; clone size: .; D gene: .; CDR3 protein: CASTPGLAKPTRAGSYGYTF; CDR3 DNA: TGTGCCAGCACCCCGGGTCTCGCCAAGCCAACCCGGGCGGGAAGCTATGGCTACACCTTC
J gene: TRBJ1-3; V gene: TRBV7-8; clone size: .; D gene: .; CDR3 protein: CASSSLGSVYSGNTIYF; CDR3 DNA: TGTGCCAGCAGCTCCCTGGGCAGTGTTTACTCGGGAAACACCATATATTTT